Below are 28 T cell receptor beta chains sequenced from a single sample in a study of vaccination effects on CD4 cells after COVID-19. Expansion of antigen-specific CD4+ T cells with viral peptide pools was carried out by the ViraFEST assay before sequencing. Investigators separated out CD4+ T cells once around eleven days of culture had passed. Each participant received a vaccine that was either BNT162b2 or mRNA-1273, given as two doses. These receptors are not linked to any known antigen. Some clones are missing from TCRdb's copy, which holds only in-frame ones; the method was immunoSEQ multiplex PCR. This table holds about 72,000 clones, roughly four fifths found once. Source: CD4+ T cells from PBMCs cultured with HCoV-229E spike peptides, taken after COVID-19 vaccination. These receptors originate from a human donor who received a COVID-19 vaccine.

The CDR3 DNA sequence: TGTGCCAGCAGCCAAGTACCTGGTAGCACAGATACGCAGTATTTT. This translates into CASSQVPGSTDTQYF. The rearrangement joins TRBV3-1 (or the pseudogene TRBV3-2) to TRBJ2-3; unclear D gene. CDR1 is LGHDT and CDR2 is YNNKEL in the germline V gene (reference sequence). This CDR3 spans 15 amino acids. V was trimmed by 1 base and J by 0 bases, leaving 8 bases between them.

The chain employs TRBV7-2 and TRBJ2-3, with TRBD1 as a possible D gene (6 bases). Trimming left V 3 bases short and J 4 bases short, with 14 bases between. CDR3 length: 15 amino acids. CDR1 and CDR2 from the germline V gene are SGHTA and FQGNSA. CDR3: CASSLGSGAPDTQYF. CDR3 DNA: TGTGCCAGCAGCTTGGGGTCAGGGGCCCCAGATACGCAGTATTTT.

This clone was observed a handful of times. V gene TRBV7-3 combines with J gene TRBJ1-6, with unresolved D. Trimming took 11 bases from V and 7 from J, leaving 15 bases between them. The V gene's germline CDR1 is SGHTA and CDR2 FQGTGA. The CDR3 consists of 13 residues. CDR3 sequence (DNA): TGTGCCTGCGGGGAGGGCAGAAATTCACCCCTCCACTTT. Its translation: CACGEGRNSPLHF.

V is TRBV6-5 and J is TRBJ1-3, with 7 bases lining up with TRBD1. V lost 8 bases to trimming and J lost 4 bases; unmatched junction nucleotides: 8. This CDR3 spans 14 amino acids. Germline V lookup: CDR1 MNHEY, CDR2 SVGAGI. In DNA, the CDR3 is TGTGCCAGCCGAGAGACAGGGAACGGAAACACCATATATTTT. It translates to CASRETGNGNTIYF.

The chain has TRBV2 and TRBJ2-5, with 7 bases lining up with TRBD1. The J segment lost 2 bases and the V segment lost 1 base, leaving 1 base of the junction unmatched. The germline gives CDR1 SNHLY, CDR2 FYNNEI. This CDR3 contains 14 residues. The chain's CDR3 is CASSEGQGQETQYF. The CDR3 DNA reads TGTGCCAGCAGTGAAGGACAGGGACAAGAGACCCAGTACTTC.

This chain links TRBV9 with TRBJ2-1, with 10 bases lining up with TRBD2. This CDR3 has 15 amino acids. V gave up 2 bases and J gave up 6 bases; unmatched junction bases: 5. In germline, CDR1 is SGDLS, CDR2 YYNGEE. The CDR3 nucleotides read TGTGCCAGCAGCGTCAGCGGGGGGGCCTCCAATGAGCAGTTCTTC. Translated: CASSVSGGASNEQFF.

This chain connects TRBV15 to TRBJ1-1; unclear D gene. There are 16 residues in the CDR3. The V and J ends lost 0 bases and 3 bases respectively, with 14 bases between them. From germline, CDR1 is LNHNV and CDR2 YYDKDF (reference sequence). This CDR3 is CATSRDGVGQDTEAFF. In nucleotides, the CDR3 is TGTGCCACCAGCAGAGATGGGGTAGGGCAGGACACTGAAGCTTTCTTT.

This rearrangement joins TRBV2 to TRBJ2-1; D is possibly TRBD2 (9 bases). CDR3 size: 19 residues. Germline V lookup: CDR1 SNHLY, CDR2 FYNNEI. V was trimmed by 4 bases and J by 3 bases, leaving 25 bases between them. The CDR3 nucleotides read TGTGCCAGCAGTGTAGGGCAGGGGGCCCTAGCGGGGCGCTACAATGAGCAGTTCTTC. Its protein is CASSVGQGALAGRYNEQFF.

This clone has a single count. V usage is TRBV28 and J usage is TRBJ2-5, with D perhaps matching TRBD1 or TRBD2 (5 bases each). Germline loops: CDR1 MDHEN, CDR2 SYDVKM. Trimming took off 5 bases at V and 1 base at J, with 11 bases between the two ends. CDR3 length: 14 residues. CDR3 in amino acids: CASSLGPIQETQYF. The CDR3 coding sequence is TGTGCCAGCAGTCTGGGACCGATCCAAGAGACCCAGTACTTC.

The rearrangement links TRBV5-4 to TRBJ1-4; weak D call: TRBD1 (5 bases). The CDR3 is made up of 14 amino acids. Germline-derived CDR1 and CDR2 are SGHNT and YYREEE (reference sequence). V lost 1 base, J lost 8 bases, and 12 bases lay in between. CDR3 sequence reads: CASSLKGEFEKLFF. In nucleotides, the CDR3 is TGTGCCAGCAGCTTGAAAGGGGAATTCGAAAAACTGTTTTTT.

This clone was seen only once. The rearrangement links TRBV3-1 (or the pseudogene TRBV3-2) to TRBJ2-1; D is perhaps TRBD1 or TRBD2 (5 bases each). Trimming pared 6 bases from V and 7 bases from J, leaving 19 bases between. The V gene's germline CDR1 is LGHDT and CDR2 YNNKEL (reference sequence). The CDR3 covers 15 residues. CDR3 in DNA: TGTGCCAGCAGGAAGGGACCCAACTTCCCAAATGAGCAGTTCTTC. Protein sequence: CASRKGPNFPNEQFF.

A note on this clone: An end of the junction differs from the germline gene, which may be a read error. The chain couples TRBV3-1 (or the pseudogene TRBV3-2) to TRBJ1-1, with D unclear. The germline V gene has CDR1 LGHDT and CDR2 YNNKEL (reference sequence). The CDR3 length is 14 residues. DNA for the CDR3: TGTGCCAGCAGCCACCTGAGCGGGTTTTGGCTCACCGCGTTT. The encoded protein is CASSHLSGFWLTAF.

The genes are TRBV7-2 and TRBJ2-7; 10 positions agree with TRBD1. CDR1 and CDR2 (germline): SGHTA, FQGNSA. V shed 5 bases and J 1 base; nucleotides not matched to a gene: 8. This CDR3 comprises 16 residues. For the CDR3, the DNA is TGTGCCAGCAGCCGGTGGGGACAGGGGAAGTCCTACGAGCAGTACGTC. This sequence encodes CASSRWGQGKSYEQYV.

In its sample, this clone was seen a few times. V usage is TRBV5-8 and J usage is TRBJ1-1; D is ambiguous. Trimming left V 7 bases short and J 2 bases short, with 24 bases between. Germline assignment: CDR1 SGHTS and CDR2 YDEGEE. The CDR3 contains 17 residues. For the CDR3, the DNA is TGTGCCAGCCCCTGGAAGGGTTCGGTGAAAAAAAACACTGAAGCTTTCTTT. This translates into CASPWKGSVKKNTEAFF.

The chain is built from TRBV21-1 and TRBJ2-3; no check of the table's D call, TRBD2, against the DNA was made. TRBV21-1 corresponds to a pseudogene. This CDR3 is built from 16 residues. DNA of the CDR3: TGTGCCAGCGCCCCCCCTGCTAGCGATCGCACAGATACGCAGTATTTT. Translating it yields CASAPPASDRTDTQYF.

The genes are TRBV2 and TRBJ1-6; D call uncertain. The CDR3 length is 12 residues. V was cut by 6 bases and J by 5 bases, with 5 bases left in between. Looked up from germline, CDR1 is SNHLY and CDR2 is FYNNEI. The CDR3 DNA sequence: TGTGCCAGCAGGGTAAATAATTCACCCCTCCACTTT. Residues: CASRVNNSPLHF. Complete variable domain (other parts from reference TRBV2 and TRBJ1-6): EPEVTQTPSHQVTQMGQEVILRCVPISNHLYFYWYRQILGQKVEFLVSFYNNEISEKSEIFDDQFSVERPDGSNFTLKIRSTKLEDSAMYFCASRVNNSPLHFGNGTRLTVT.

The chain combines TRBV19 with TRBJ1-5; D gene ambiguous. Germline assignment: CDR1 LNHDA and CDR2 SQIVND (reference sequence). This CDR3 spans 13 amino acids. Between the trimmed V and J ends, which lost 4 bases and 7 bases, there was a span of 11 bases. CDR3 residues: CASSTPGLQPQHF. Here the CDR3 DNA reads TGTGCCAGTAGTACTCCGGGCCTACAGCCCCAGCATTTT.

The chain carries TRBV2 and TRBJ2-2; TRBD1 matches 7 bases. The V and J ends lost 6 bases and 3 bases, in that order; junction bases with no gene match: 7. Germline V CDR1 and CDR2: SNHLY, FYNNEI. This CDR3 contains 15 residues. This CDR3 is CASSLYRGDTGELFF. The CDR3 DNA reads TGTGCCAGCAGCCTGTACAGGGGAGACACCGGGGAGCTGTTTTTT.

This chain uses TRBV4-3 with TRBJ1-1; D is unclear. Deletions cut 9 bases from V and 4 bases from J, with 15 bases between. Germline V gene sequence: CDR1 LGHNA, CDR2 YSLEER. This CDR3 contains 13 residues. CDR3 region: CASRIGVSTEAFF. For the CDR3, the DNA is TGCGCCAGTCGTATCGGGGTGAGCACTGAAGCTTTCTTT.

V gene TRBV4-1 combines with J gene TRBJ1-2; no firm D call. The germline V and J ends were trimmed by 3 bases and 8 bases, with 16 bases remaining between them. Germline assignment: CDR1 MGHRA and CDR2 YSYEKL. The CDR3 covers 14 residues. The CDR3 here is CASSQIPLTSGYTF. CDR3 sequence (DNA): TGCGCCAGCAGCCAGATTCCCTTGACGAGCGGCTACACCTTC.

This clone was seen more than once but under ten times. The V and J genes are TRBV4-1 and TRBJ2-3, with unresolved D. Germline values: CDR1 MGHRA, CDR2 YSYEKL. V dropped 1 base and J dropped 1 base, with 18 bases sitting between them. The CDR3 is 18 residues long. The CDR3 DNA reads TGCGCCAGCAGCCAAGTGGTGGTCCCAGCAATTCGCACAGATACGCAGTATTTT. Its translation: CASSQVVVPAIRTDTQYF.

The genes are TRBV24-1 and TRBJ2-3; possible D gene TRBD1, 5 bases. In germline, CDR1 is KGHDR, CDR2 SFDVKD. CDR3 length equals 14 residues. V gave up 3 bases and J gave up 5 bases, with 11 bases separating them. CDR3 DNA sequence: TGTGCCACCAGTGATCCCGCCAGGGAAGATACGCAGTATTTT. Residues: CATSDPAREDTQYF.

The chain links TRBV7-2 to TRBJ2-7; the D is unclear. V lost 1 base and J 3 bases, leaving 16 bases between the germline ends. Germline V lookup: CDR1 SGHTA, CDR2 FQGNSA. The CDR3 loop spans 16 amino acids. The CDR3 DNA reads as TGTGCCAGCAGCTTAGGGGCGGCGACCTGGGGCTACGAGCAGTACGTC. Protein sequence: CASSLGAATWGYEQYV.

V and J are TRBV7-8 and TRBJ1-1; no clear D. Trimming took off 1 base at V and 11 bases at J, with 11 bases between the two ends. This CDR3 comprises 12 residues. Per the germline V gene, CDR1 is SGHVS and CDR2 is FQNEAQ. CDR3 region: CASSLVVGLAFF. CDR3 nucleotide sequence: TGTGCCAGCAGCTTAGTAGTAGGTCTGGCTTTCTTT. The complete variable domain, with remaining parts taken from reference TRBV7-8 and TRBJ1-1, reads GAGVSQSPRYKVAKRGQDVALRCDPISGHVSLFWYQQALGQGPEFLTYFQNEAQLDKSGLPSDRFFAERPEGSVSTLKIQRTQQEDSAVYLCASSLVVGLAFFGQGTRLTVV.

This chain links TRBV9 with TRBJ1-1, with 7 bases identical to TRBD1. The J segment lost 5 bases and the V segment lost 0 bases, leaving 10 bases of the junction unmatched. The CDR3 extends over 16 amino acids. Per the germline V gene, CDR1 is SGDLS and CDR2 is YYNGEE. The CDR3 coding sequence is TGTGCCAGCAGCGTAGCGGCAGGGGGGGGACGAACTGAAGCTTTCTTT. The encoded protein is CASSVAAGGGRTEAFF.

Only one count was recorded for this clone. The chain combines TRBV15 with TRBJ2-5, with TRBD2 identical over 7 bases. The germline V gene encodes CDR1 LNHNV and CDR2 YYDKDF (reference sequence). V shed 1 base and J 1 base; nucleotides not matched to a gene: 15. The CDR3 totals 19 residues. The CDR3 loop reads CATSRVGLEPRAPQETQYF. In nucleotides, the CDR3 is TGTGCCACCAGCAGAGTTGGACTAGAGCCACGGGCCCCCCAAGAGACCCAGTACTTC.

V is TRBV2 and J is TRBJ1-5; D is ambiguous. V shed 9 bases and J shed 0 bases, with 18 bases lying between them. The CDR3 covers 16 residues. Germline-derived CDR1 and CDR2 are SNHLY and FYNNEI. CDR3 coding DNA: TGTGCCAGTAGAGAGGATTTCTTATATAGCAATCAGCCCCAGCATTTT. Translating gives CASREDFLYSNQPQHF.

This clone was recorded once. The chain carries TRBV9 and TRBJ1-2; tentative D call: TRBD1 (6 bases). Trimming removed 3 bases from V and 5 bases from J, with 23 bases in between. This CDR3 has 17 amino acids. Germline V gene data show CDR1 as SGDLS and CDR2 as YYNGEE. CDR3: CASSGPRTGANFYGYTF. Here the CDR3 DNA reads TGTGCCAGCAGCGGACCCCGTACGGGGGCTAACTTTTATGGCTACACCTTC.